The clone carrying this T cell receptor (beta chain) was seen only a few times. Its antigen is unidentified. This sample stems from a study of CD8 T cells in ankylosing spondylitis. Points from the study as a whole: A subset of motif variants has previously been described in the synovial fluid and blood of reactive arthritis. Disease-linked clones, CD8+, were relatively rare in peripheral blood. Significantly higher representation of disease-linked clones was reported for matched ankylosing spondylitis synovial fluid. For ankylosing spondylitis blood, a TCR beta motif of eight or nine highly homologous variants appeared characteristic.

For TCR beta, libraries came from quantitative 5'-RACE with molecular barcodes. TCRdb used MiXCR to reprocess the 5' RACE reads, holding one entry per CDR3 protein. The data contain around 480,000 distinct CDR3 sequences, 15% to 20% of them singletons. Between the trimmed V and J ends, which lost 4 bases and 2 bases, there was a span of 15 bases. Looked up from germline, CDR1 is MNHNS and CDR2 is SASEGT. The CDR3 is 16 amino acids. The sequenced sample was blood, either unsorted or a sorted T cell fraction (not recorded which). The chain carries TRBV6-1 and TRBJ2-1; possibly TRBD2 for D (6 bases). The TCR comes from a male donor with ankylosing spondylitis. The CDR3 region is CASSGPGLTTYNEQFF. In DNA, the CDR3 is TGTGCCAGCAGTGGTCCGGGACTGACCACCTACAATGAGCAGTTCTTC.